This TCR beta chain was captured in a study of regulatory T cells in long-lasting Graves disease (TCRdb year 2021). Study-level background: To count as having persistent Graves' disease, a patient had to have received antithyroid drug treatment for over 5 years with TSH receptor autoantibodies remaining persistently positive. Patients with persistent Graves' disease were compared with patients with newly diagnosed Graves' disease using TCR sequencing and RNA sequencing of peripheral blood. The study was registered as a clinical trial and conducted in China. TCR sequencing covered some 13 persistent and roughly 20 newly diagnosed Graves' disease patients, some 35 samples in total. In the clinical cohort, patients with persistent Graves' disease had used antithyroid drugs for an average of about 9.4 years. Overall study results and their limits: The small sample size was acknowledged by the authors as a limitation that may reduce accuracy. Preferential use of TRBV28, TRBJ1-2 and TRBJ2-5 was observed in persistent disease, whereas TRBV20-1 and TRBJ2-1 were favored in newly diagnosed disease. Only peripheral blood was studied, because thyroid tissue, the primary lesion, was inaccessible. Only the TCR beta chain was sequenced and analyzed. Compared with newly diagnosed patients, persistent Graves' disease patients had lower TCR Shannon entropy and fewer highly expanded clones, which suggests clonal expansion. A larger number of public clonotypes was shared among persistent patients (over 2,500) than among newly diagnosed patients (over 850).

This specimen's time point label, per the study, means: persistent/refractory GD, antithyroid drugs over 5 years with positive TRAb. For both TCR sequencing and RNA sequencing, RNA was extracted from PBMCs using TRIzol. Graves' disease was diagnosed according to American Thyroid Association guidelines. Patients were recruited from an endocrinology department in Xi'an, China. From each patient, approximately 10 milliliters of peripheral blood was collected into an EDTA anticoagulant tube. PBMCs were isolated by Ficoll Paque Plus density gradient separation without further T cell sorting. An Agilent 2100 Bioanalyzer and agarose gel were used to assess RNA quality, and a NanoDrop 2000 was used to measure RNA concentration. Turning to this clonotype: It has no known antigen specificity. No per-base quality is available; no much larger clone lies one base away.

The receptor library was made with multiplex PCR. Sequencer: Illumina HiSeq 4000. TCR beta libraries were built with iRepertoire HTBI primers and Arm-PCR amplification of CDR3 regions. Before sequencing, the PCR products underwent gel purification. The source study handled its data this way. Gene usage analysis of CDR3 amino acid clonotypes relied on the 60 or so TRBV and 14 TRBJ segments identified across samples. COPE and FqMerger were used to merge filtered high-quality paired reads into contigs. BLAST was used to align contigs to IMGT TRBV, TRBD and TRBJ reference genes, and CDR3 was defined according to IMGT. Any clonotype with a frequency above 0.1% was counted as a highly expanded clone. Shannon entropy was used to measure repertoire diversity, and the Gini coefficient was used to measure V-J evenness. A clonotype was considered public if more than one individual shared it. Using fastp at Q25 and MiXCR, TCRdb reprocessed the public reads and kept productive beta chains. Entries are consolidated by CDR3 protein sequence, retaining the most common genes and DNA. These V and J calls rely on TCRdb rather than the paper's analysis. In all, the sample holds approximately 500,000 distinct CDR3 sequences, and 20% to 25% of those were seen once. Of the sample, about 6.6% is held by the ten largest clones.

According to the germline V gene, CDR1 reads SQVTM and CDR2 reads ANQGSEA. Deletion took 5 bases off V and 4 bases off J, with a span of 12 bases between the germline ends. From its cysteine to its phenylalanine, the CDR3 spans 12 amino acids. Just CDR3 DNA is preserved here, 36 bases in frame from base 1. The chain uses TRBV29-1 and TRBJ2-7; a weak D assignment points to TRBD2 (5 bases agree). The sample in question was peripheral blood mononuclear cells (PBMCs), obtained when the disease was refractory, from a patient treated with antithyroid drugs. The TCR was taken from a female donor with Graves disease. This receptor carries the CDR3 CSVLAGTYEQYF. The nucleotides read TGCAGCGTTCTGGCGGGCACATACGAGCAGTACTTC.